Presented here are 2 T cell receptor beta chains from one specimen sequenced in a study of identical twins (dated by TCRdb to the mid-2010s). Libraries were made using 5' RACE. Sequencing was performed on an Illumina HiSeq 2000. TCRdb ran its own pipeline on the public reads, namely fastp trimming at Q25 and MiXCR clone calling, and kept in-frame beta chains. Each entry is one CDR3 protein sequence, shown with its most common DNA and genes. The sample has about 720,000 distinct CDR3 sequences on record, around a sixth of them singletons. Clones ranked in the top ten supply 13% of the sample. A further study also used this sample, focusing on T cells expressing NK-cell markers.

The sample was PBMCs. The receptor set was obtained from a woman under 30 in good health.

This clonotype turned up a few times. The chain has TRBV20-1 and TRBJ2-1; D may be TRBD1 (6 bases). V lost 3 bases to trimming and J lost 7 bases, with 16 bases between them. Germline V gene lookup returns CDR1 DFQATT and CDR2 SNEGSKA (reference sequence). The CDR3 has 14 amino acids. The CDR3 nucleotides read TGCAGTGCTAGTGGCCAGGGGCTAGGGAATGAGCAGTTCTTC. It is translated as CSASGQGLGNEQFF.

The sample holds a few counts of this clonotype. The V and J genes are TRBV2 and TRBJ2-3; 13 nucleotides line up with TRBD2. The germline CDR1 and CDR2 sequences are SNHLY and FYNNEI. V shed 4 bases and J 3 bases; nucleotides not matched to a gene: 7. The CDR3 consists of 17 residues. CDR3 residues: CASSAYLGLAGTDTQYF. CDR3 coding DNA: TGTGCCAGCAGTGCCTACCTGGGACTAGCGGGGACAGATACGCAGTATTTT.